This T cell receptor beta chain is from a study of graft-versus-host responses after intestinal transplantation (dated by TCRdb to the early 2020s). Concerning the study at large: Recipients received multivisceral, liver-intestinal, or isolated intestinal transplants. Anti-thymocyte globulin induction was given to all recipients, followed by maintenance tacrolimus and steroids for around three years. After intestinal transplantation, graft-versus-host and host-versus-graft alloreactive T cell clones in the graft, circulation and bone marrow were tracked using bulk TCR-beta CDR3 sequencing. Alloreactive clones were identified by sequencing pre-transplant mixed lymphocyte reaction products and comparing them with unstimulated pre-transplant donor and recipient T cells. The cohort enrolled about two dozen intestinal transplant recipients, one of whom was a retransplant, and a few patients without pretransplant specimens were excluded. A peak of at least 4% donor T cells among recipient peripheral blood mononuclear cells was the definition used for donor T cell macrochimerism. Rather than being sequenced by the commercial service, samples from a few later patients were sequenced in-house on an Illumina MiSeq and processed with MiXCR. Summary of the overall study and its limitations: The relatively low number and heterogeneity of intestinal transplant patients limited the conclusions. GvH clones were detected in recipient bone marrow, and some of these GvH clones were observed earlier in ileal mucosa or blood, consistent with an intestinal mucosal origin. Patients with donor T cell macrochimerism had high GvH to HvG T cell clonal ratios in their allografts. Early after transplant, declines in HvG clones were associated with peak levels of circulating GvH clones.

This specimen's time point label, per the study, means: cells obtained before transplantation from donor or recipient. CD3+CD4+ and CD3+CD8+ populations were FACS-sorted from unstimulated pre-transplant donor and recipient cells taken from spleen or lymph nodes. The CDR3 holds 16 amino acids from the cysteine to the phenylalanine. Only the CDR3 part of the read is kept: 48 bases, read in frame from the first base. V has 0 bases trimmed and J has 3 bases trimmed; junction bases matching no gene number 8. For CDR1 and CDR2, the germline V gene lists SGHDT and YYEEEE. Worth noting for this clone: Its antigen specificity is not known. No quality values exist for individual bases; no much larger clone is one base distant.

The library was prepared using the immunoSEQ multiplex PCR assay. For most patients, genomic DNA was isolated using the Qiagen DNeasy Blood and Tissue Kit and was shipped frozen to Adaptive Biotechnologies for TCR sequencing. High-throughput TCR-beta CDR3 sequencing of genomic DNA from most patients was performed by Adaptive Biotechnologies. From the authors' description of their analysis: TCR sequencing data were retrieved from Adaptive's ImmunoSEQ software for some 17 patients, whereas three other patients were processed with MiXCR and VDJtools. To correct CD4 versus CD8 sorting errors, any sequence found in both subsets at a frequency ratio below 5:1 was removed. CDR3 nucleotide sequences shared between donor and recipient were removed because their origin could not be assigned. To count as alloreactive, a clone needed at least 2-fold expansion over unstimulated cells and a minimum CFSE-low frequency of 0.002% (template counts) or 0.001% (read counts). Mappable clones were those detected in sequenced pre-transplant spleen, lymph node, or MLR CFSE-low populations of the donor or recipient. Cumulative frequency of alloreactive clones was calculated as a percentage of all sequences weighted by copy number. TCRdb carries this immuneACCESS record with in-frame sequences only. Its versions omit some clonotypes, under half of them owing to an unresolved V gene in the studies checked, with the rest unexplained. V, J and clone size are taken as reported in that table, and D and trimming were inferred from the DNA itself. This sample comprises 90,000 to 95,000 clones, about 93% of them detected only once. The leading ten clones occupy over 0.45% of the sample.

This TCR was sampled from a human donor who received an intestinal transplant. The sample was unstimulated CD8+ T cells sorted from spleen or lymph node cells, taken before intestinal transplant. The sequence is built from TRBV5-6 and TRBJ2-7, and TRBD1 aligns with 8 junction nucleotides. CDR3 loop: CASSLAGGHKYYEQYF. In nucleotides, the sequence is TGTGCCAGCAGCTTGGCAGGGGGCCACAAGTACTACGAGCAGTACTTC.